What follows describes a single T cell receptor (beta chain). Its antigen is still unknown. Germline CDR1 and CDR2: SGHTA and FQGNSA. Trimming cost V 3 bases and J 1 base, with 7 bases left between them. The CDR3 is made up of 14 amino acids. UMIs and sample barcodes were carried by the TCR alpha and TCR beta cDNA libraries that 5'RACE produced using constant-segment primers. Via MiXCR, TCRdb re-called the 5' RACE reads, giving one row per CDR3 protein. The sample yields around 200,000 distinct CDR3 sequences, roughly 18% seen once. This sample was taken from a study of T-cell memory formation after mild COVID-19. Study results and caveats: The finding that pre-infection memory included some responding clones suggested that cross-reactive memory joined.

The sequence was obtained from a young man who had mild COVID-19 (a few samples of this study predate the infection). Cell type and time point are not known. The chain joins TRBV7-2 to TRBJ1-3; D might be TRBD1 (6 bases). The source material was PBMCs or a T cell subset sorted from them (not recorded which). CDR3 residues: CASSLRGSGNTIYF. CDR3 in DNA: TGTGCCAGCAGCTTGAGGGGGTCTGGAAACACCATATATTTT.